This record concerns one T cell receptor beta chain sequence. This specimen comes from a study of T cell clusters in autoimmune cytopenias. Study information: Per sample, median TRB depth was roughly 50,000 reads, yielding a median approximately 2,400 distinct clonotypes.

TRB was amplified from about 260 ng of peripheral blood genomic DNA per sample. TRB was amplified by touch-down multiplex PCR, primer pools A and B combined. TCRdb reprocessed the multiplex PCR reads and stores each CDR3 protein as one record, lacking DNA. This sample's table reports some 7,500 distinct CDR3 sequences. The V gene's germline CDR1 is DFQATT and CDR2 SNEGSKA (reference sequence). The CDR3 runs to 15 residues. These data were also filed under a second study, of T cell repertoires in aging, cancer and after chemotherapy. Per that study: Chronic lymphocytic leukemia patients on fludarabine- or bendamustine-based regimens gave paired samples before and after chemotherapy. Healthy donors lost TCR diversity with age mainly through richness, cancer patients through richness and evenness.

This receptor was identified in a human donor with an autoimmune cytopenia or autoimmune hepatitis (not recorded which). This rearrangement joins TRBV20-1 to TRBJ1-6; lacking DNA, the TRBD1 call made by TCRdb goes unchecked. The sample was peripheral blood. CDR3 sequence: CSAGKGGYYNSPLHF.